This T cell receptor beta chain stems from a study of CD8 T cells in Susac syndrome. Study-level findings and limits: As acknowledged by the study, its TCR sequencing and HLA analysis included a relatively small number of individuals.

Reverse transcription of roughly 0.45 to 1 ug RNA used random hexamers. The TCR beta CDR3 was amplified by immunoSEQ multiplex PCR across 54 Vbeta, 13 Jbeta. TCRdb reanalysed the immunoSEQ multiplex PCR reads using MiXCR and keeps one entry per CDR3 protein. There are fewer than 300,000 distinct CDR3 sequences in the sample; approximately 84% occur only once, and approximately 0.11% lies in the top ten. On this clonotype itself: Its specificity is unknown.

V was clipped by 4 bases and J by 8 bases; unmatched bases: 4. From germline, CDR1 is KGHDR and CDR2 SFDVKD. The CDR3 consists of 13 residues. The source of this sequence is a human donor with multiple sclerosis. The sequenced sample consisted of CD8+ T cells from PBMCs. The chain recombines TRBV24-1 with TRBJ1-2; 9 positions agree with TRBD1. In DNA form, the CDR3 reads TGTGCCACCAGTGAAGGGACAGGGCGCGGCTACACCTTC. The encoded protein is CATSEGTGRGYTF.